Detailed here is one T cell receptor beta chain. Its antigen remains unidentified. This record belongs to a study of OX40 agonist ivuxolimab in advanced cancers. In the study overall: Patients treated during dose escalation were battling hepatocellular carcinoma, melanoma, renal cell or head and neck cancer. Partial responses occurred in Three dose-escalation patients, one with hepatocellular carcinoma and two with cutaneous melanoma.

Germline V gives CDR1 SNHLY, CDR2 FYNNEI. The germline V and J ends were trimmed by 6 bases and 4 bases, with 14 bases remaining between them. The CDR3 length is 14 residues. Whole-study findings and limits: At 0.1 to 3.0 mg/kg, clonal expansion of CD4+ and CD8+ blood T cells had occurred by week 6.

Repertoires were generated with immunoSEQ multiplex PCR, while TCRdb's copy carries only in-frame clones and drops some. Altogether 51,000 or so clones are present, 79% being singletons, with the ten largest covering approximately 2.1%. The specimen comprised CD4+ or CD8+ T cells sorted from blood, sampled in a trial of the OX40 agonist ivuxolimab. The V gene is TRBV2, the J gene TRBJ2-3; D may match TRBD1 or TRBD2 (7 bases each). This clonotype originated in an adult with an advanced solid tumor such as melanoma, head and neck, liver or kidney cancer. The CDR3 sequence: CASRGGGRADTQYF. As DNA, the CDR3 is TGTGCCAGCAGGGGAGGGGGCCGTGCAGATACGCAGTATTTT.